Listed below are T cell receptor beta chains from one sample, sequenced in a study of blood T cell repertoires in COVID-19. Clones were read by immunoSEQ multiplex PCR, and TCRdb kept only the in-frame ones, dropping some. The sample consists of tens of thousands of clones, roughly 80% of them appearing once. What was sequenced was peripheral blood. The receptors derive from a woman aged 55-70 years with acute or convalescent COVID-19. Each CDR3 is given with its conserved first and last residue. Each record gives: D gene, clone size, V gene, J gene, CDR3 protein, CDR3 DNA. D genes are given only for firm matches. Some rows have no size entry. The others give once, few or many, or a class for an expanded clone.

d_call: .
clone_size: few
v_call: TRBV3-1/TRBV3-2
j_call: TRBJ1-1
cdr3_aa: CASSQAPGTEAFF
cdr3_nt: TGTGCCAGCAGCCAAGCCCCAGGGACTGAAGCTTTCTTT

d_call: TRBD1
clone_size: .
v_call: TRBV30
j_call: TRBJ1-2
cdr3_aa: CAGHKLQGAKGYTF
cdr3_nt: TGTGCCGGGCATAAACTACAGGGGGCAAAGGGCTACACCTTC

d_call: TRBD2
clone_size: .
v_call: TRBV19
j_call: TRBJ2-2
cdr3_aa: CASTTLRDYPPGELFF
cdr3_nt: TGTGCCAGTACTACATTGCGGGACTACCCCCCCGGGGAGCTGTTTTTT

d_call: .
clone_size: .
v_call: TRBV6-5
j_call: TRBJ1-5
cdr3_aa: CASARQGIRNQPQHF
cdr3_nt: TGTGCCAGCGCAAGGCAGGGAATCCGCAATCAGCCCCAGCATTTT

d_call: TRBD1
clone_size: .
v_call: TRBV7-9
j_call: TRBJ1-1
cdr3_aa: CASSSRTGEAFF
cdr3_nt: TGTGCCAGCAGTTCCCGGACAGGAGAAGCTTTCTTT

d_call: .
clone_size: .
v_call: TRBV6-6
j_call: TRBJ2-3
cdr3_aa: CASSYSSLSAGDTQYF
cdr3_nt: TGTGCCAGCAGTTACTCGAGCCTTTCAGCAGGAGATACGCAGTATTTT

d_call: TRBD1
clone_size: .
v_call: TRBV6-6
j_call: TRBJ1-1
cdr3_aa: CASRSRQGSDTEAFF
cdr3_nt: TGTGCCAGCAGGTCAAGACAGGGCTCAGACACTGAAGCTTTCTTT

d_call: .
clone_size: .
v_call: TRBV2
j_call: TRBJ1-1
cdr3_aa: CASSVRGGGFTEAFF
cdr3_nt: TGTGCCAGCAGCGTGAGGGGGGGAGGCTTCACTGAAGCTTTCTTT

d_call: TRBD1
clone_size: once
v_call: TRBV2
j_call: TRBJ2-5
cdr3_aa: CASSEAAGGLKTQYF
cdr3_nt: TGTGCCAGCAGTGAAGCGGCAGGGGGTTTAAAGACCCAGTACTTC

d_call: .
clone_size: .
v_call: TRBV29-1
j_call: TRBJ1-6
cdr3_aa: CSAKTGSSYNSPLHF
cdr3_nt: TGCAGCGCTAAGACAGGTAGCTCCTATAATTCACCCCTCCACTTT

d_call: TRBD1
clone_size: .
v_call: TRBV5-1
j_call: TRBJ1-1
cdr3_aa: CASSSPRGQRTEAFF
cdr3_nt: TGCGCCAGCAGCTCACCCAGGGGGCAGCGCACTGAAGCTTTCTTT

d_call: TRBD1
clone_size: .
v_call: TRBV6-6
j_call: TRBJ2-7
cdr3_aa: CASSYSTGQGAAEQYF
cdr3_nt: TGTGCCAGCAGTTACTCGACCGGACAGGGGGCGGCCGAGCAGTACTTC

d_call: .
clone_size: .
v_call: TRBV5-6
j_call: TRBJ2-7
cdr3_aa: CASSLGQEQYF
cdr3_nt: TGTGCCAGCAGCTTGGGCCAGGAGCAGTACTTC

d_call: .
clone_size: .
v_call: TRBV7-2
j_call: TRBJ1-2
cdr3_aa: CASSLVMQAANYGYTF
cdr3_nt: TGTGCCAGCAGCTTAGTAATGCAGGCCGCTAACTATGGCTACACCTTC

d_call: TRBD1
clone_size: .
v_call: TRBV5-1
j_call: TRBJ2-2
cdr3_aa: CASSLASGGAGELFF
cdr3_nt: TGCGCCAGCAGCTTGGCATCAGGGGGCGCGGGGGAGCTGTTTTTT

d_call: .
clone_size: .
v_call: TRBV5-4
j_call: TRBJ2-5
cdr3_aa: CASSLMEEETQYF
cdr3_nt: TGTGCCAGCAGCTTGATGGAGGAGGAGACCCAGTACTTC

d_call: TRBD1
clone_size: .
v_call: TRBV4-1
j_call: TRBJ2-2
cdr3_aa: CASSQGGLRGGTGQTGELFF
cdr3_nt: TGCGCCAGCAGCCAAGGGGGCCTAAGAGGCGGGACAGGTCAAACCGGGGAGCTGTTTTTT

d_call: TRBD1
clone_size: .
v_call: TRBV2
j_call: TRBJ1-2
cdr3_aa: CASNRDRGDYTF
cdr3_nt: TGTGCCAGCAACCGGGACAGGGGGGACTACACCTTC

d_call: TRBD1
clone_size: .
v_call: TRBV5-1
j_call: TRBJ1-2
cdr3_aa: CASSATGGSNYGYTF
cdr3_nt: TGCGCCAGCAGTGCCACAGGGGGCTCGAACTATGGCTACACCTTC

d_call: TRBD2
clone_size: .
v_call: TRBV4-1
j_call: TRBJ2-7
cdr3_aa: CASSPTSGGVANYEQYF
cdr3_nt: TGCGCCAGCAGTCCGACTAGCGGGGGGGTTGCTAACTACGAGCAGTACTTC

d_call: TRBD1
clone_size: .
v_call: TRBV5-1
j_call: TRBJ2-1
cdr3_aa: CASSSEGQGYYNEQFF
cdr3_nt: TGCGCCAGCAGCTCCGAGGGACAGGGGTACTACAATGAGCAGTTCTTC

d_call: .
clone_size: .
v_call: TRBV7-2
j_call: TRBJ1-1
cdr3_aa: CASSLEVRAEAFF
cdr3_nt: TGTGCCAGCAGCTTAGAGGTACGGGCTGAAGCTTTCTTT

d_call: .
clone_size: .
v_call: TRBV3-1/TRBV3-2
j_call: TRBJ1-6
cdr3_aa: CASSLSGYNSPLHF
cdr3_nt: TGTGCCAGCAGCCTTTCAGGGTATAATTCACCCCTCCACTTT

d_call: .
clone_size: .
v_call: TRBV4-1
j_call: TRBJ1-2
cdr3_aa: CASSQDNVVNYGYTF
cdr3_nt: TGCGCCAGCAGCCAAGATAACGTAGTAAACTATGGCTACACCTTC

d_call: TRBD1
clone_size: .
v_call: TRBV10-3
j_call: TRBJ1-5
cdr3_aa: CAIRGEGARGNQPQHF
cdr3_nt: TGTGCCATCAGAGGAGAGGGGGCAAGGGGCAATCAGCCCCAGCATTTT

d_call: TRBD1
clone_size: .
v_call: TRBV11-2
j_call: TRBJ2-6
cdr3_aa: CATRDRSNSGANVLTF
cdr3_nt: TGTGCCACCCGGGACAGAAGCAACTCTGGGGCCAACGTCCTGACTTTC

d_call: .
clone_size: .
v_call: TRBV24-1
j_call: TRBJ1-5
cdr3_aa: CATSAGRDNQPQHF
cdr3_nt: TGTGCCACCAGTGCCGGACGGGACAATCAGCCCCAGCATTTT

d_call: TRBD1
clone_size: .
v_call: TRBV5-1
j_call: TRBJ1-2
cdr3_aa: CASNRDRGPHGYTF
cdr3_nt: TGCGCCAGCAACCGGGACAGGGGACCCCATGGCTACACCTTC

d_call: .
clone_size: .
v_call: TRBV7-9
j_call: TRBJ2-1
cdr3_aa: CASSLSSTAGREQFF
cdr3_nt: TGTGCCAGCAGCTTATCTAGTACAGCGGGTCGGGAGCAGTTCTTC

d_call: TRBD1
clone_size: .
v_call: TRBV18
j_call: TRBJ1-5
cdr3_aa: CASSPGQGDNQPQHF
cdr3_nt: TGTGCCAGCTCACCGGGACAGGGTGACAATCAGCCCCAGCATTTT

d_call: TRBD2
clone_size: .
v_call: TRBV12-3/TRBV12-4
j_call: TRBJ2-7
cdr3_aa: CASSFREGNEQYF
cdr3_nt: TGTGCCAGCAGTTTCCGGGAGGGTAACGAGCAGTACTTC

d_call: .
clone_size: .
v_call: TRBV2
j_call: TRBJ1-3
cdr3_aa: CASGGISGNTIYF
cdr3_nt: TGTGCCAGCGGGGGCATCTCTGGAAACACCATATATTTT

d_call: TRBD1
clone_size: .
v_call: TRBV18
j_call: TRBJ1-2
cdr3_aa: CASPLTGGYGYTF
cdr3_nt: TGTGCCAGCCCCTTGACAGGGGGCTATGGCTACACCTTC

d_call: .
clone_size: .
v_call: TRBV19
j_call: TRBJ1-1
cdr3_aa: CASSSGFVEAFF
cdr3_nt: TGTGCCAGTAGTTCAGGCTTCGTTGAAGCTTTCTTT

d_call: TRBD2
clone_size: .
v_call: TRBV9
j_call: TRBJ2-1
cdr3_aa: CASSVVSGVGSYNEQFF
cdr3_nt: TGTGCCAGCAGCGTAGTTAGCGGGGTAGGATCCTACAATGAGCAGTTCTTC

d_call: TRBD1
clone_size: once
v_call: TRBV6-1
j_call: TRBJ2-7
cdr3_aa: CASSEAGTGSYEQYF
cdr3_nt: TGTGCCAGCAGTGAAGCCGGGACAGGGTCGTACGAGCAGTACTTC

d_call: TRBD2
clone_size: .
v_call: TRBV4-2
j_call: TRBJ2-2
cdr3_aa: CASSQRSLRGLGWSGELFF
cdr3_nt: TGTGCCAGCAGCCAAAGATCCTTGCGGGGACTAGGTTGGTCCGGGGAGCTGTTTTTT

d_call: .
clone_size: .
v_call: TRBV7-9
j_call: TRBJ1-1
cdr3_aa: CASSPTYEVAEAFF
cdr3_nt: TGTGCCAGCAGCCCTACGTATGAGGTGGCTGAAGCTTTCTTT

d_call: TRBD1
clone_size: .
v_call: TRBV5-1
j_call: TRBJ2-2
cdr3_aa: CASSLAGQGAYTGELFF
cdr3_nt: TGCGCCAGCAGCTTGGCCGGACAGGGGGCTTACACCGGGGAGCTGTTTTTT

d_call: .
clone_size: .
v_call: TRBV5-1
j_call: TRBJ1-1
cdr3_aa: CASSSTRGNMNTEAFF
cdr3_nt: TGCGCCAGCAGCTCGACAAGGGGGAACATGAACACTGAAGCTTTCTTT

d_call: .
clone_size: .
v_call: TRBV12-3/TRBV12-4
j_call: TRBJ1-2
cdr3_aa: CASRTDNYGYTF
cdr3_nt: TGTGCCAGCAGGACAGACAACTATGGCTACACCTTC

d_call: .
clone_size: .
v_call: TRBV2
j_call: TRBJ2-2
cdr3_aa: CASSLRQSNTGELFF
cdr3_nt: TGTGCCAGCAGTCTCCGACAGTCGAACACCGGGGAGCTGTTTTTT

d_call: TRBD1
clone_size: .
v_call: TRBV18
j_call: TRBJ1-3
cdr3_aa: CASSPPLGTGSGNTIYF
cdr3_nt: TGTGCCAGCTCACCACCCCTGGGGACAGGGTCTGGAAACACCATATATTTT

d_call: .
clone_size: .
v_call: TRBV3-1/TRBV3-2
j_call: TRBJ2-2
cdr3_aa: CASSHRTIPGELFF
cdr3_nt: TGTGCCAGCAGCCACAGGACTATCCCCGGGGAGCTGTTTTTT

d_call: TRBD2
clone_size: .
v_call: TRBV30
j_call: TRBJ2-6
cdr3_aa: CAWSVLSGGSGANVLTF
cdr3_nt: TGTGCCTGGAGTGTTCTTAGCGGGGGTTCTGGGGCCAACGTCCTGACTTTC

d_call: TRBD2
clone_size: .
v_call: TRBV9
j_call: TRBJ2-3
cdr3_aa: CASSDSLAGLDTQYF
cdr3_nt: TGTGCCAGCAGCGATTCCCTAGCGGGGTTAGATACGCAGTATTTT

d_call: .
clone_size: .
v_call: TRBV11-2
j_call: TRBJ2-3
cdr3_aa: CASSYDSVTDTQYF
cdr3_nt: TGTGCCAGCAGCTACGACAGTGTCACAGATACGCAGTATTTT

d_call: TRBD2
clone_size: .
v_call: TRBV4-2
j_call: TRBJ2-7
cdr3_aa: CASSQEGLAGGWEQYF
cdr3_nt: TGTGCCAGCAGCCAAGAAGGGCTAGCGGGGGGGTGGGAGCAGTACTTC

d_call: .
clone_size: .
v_call: TRBV25-1
j_call: TRBJ1-2
cdr3_aa: CASSEWGGNYGYTF
cdr3_nt: TGTGCCAGCAGTGAATGGGGGGGTAACTATGGCTACACCTTC

d_call: .
clone_size: .
v_call: TRBV30
j_call: TRBJ2-7
cdr3_aa: CAWGLAYEQYF
cdr3_nt: TGTGCCTGGGGTCTAGCCTACGAGCAGTACTTC